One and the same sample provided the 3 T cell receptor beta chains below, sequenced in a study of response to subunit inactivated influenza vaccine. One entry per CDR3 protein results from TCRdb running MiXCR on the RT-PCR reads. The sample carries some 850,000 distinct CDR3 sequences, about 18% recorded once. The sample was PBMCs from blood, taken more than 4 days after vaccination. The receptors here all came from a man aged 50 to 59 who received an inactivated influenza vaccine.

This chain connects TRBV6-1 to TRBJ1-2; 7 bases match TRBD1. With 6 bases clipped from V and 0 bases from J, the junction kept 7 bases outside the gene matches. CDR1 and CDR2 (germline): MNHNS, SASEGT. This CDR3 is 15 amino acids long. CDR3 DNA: TGTGCCAGCAGGGTCGGGACAGCCGCTAACTATGGCTACACCTTC. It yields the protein CASRVGTAANYGYTF.

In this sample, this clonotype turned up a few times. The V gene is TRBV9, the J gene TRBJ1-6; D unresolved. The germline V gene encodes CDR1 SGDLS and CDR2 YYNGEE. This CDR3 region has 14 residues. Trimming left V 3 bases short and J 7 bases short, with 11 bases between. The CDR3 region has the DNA TGTGCCAGCAGCGAAGGGCTCACCAATTCACCCCTCCACTTT. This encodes CASSEGLTNSPLHF.

The CDR3 sequence: CASSLRLGGASYNEQFF. CDR3 nucleotide sequence: TGTGCCAGCAGTTTACGCCTCGGGGGAGCCTCCTACAATGAGCAGTTCTTC. The chain links TRBV12-3 or TRBV12-4 to TRBJ2-1, with D perhaps matching TRBD2 (6 bases). Between the trimmed V and J ends, which lost 2 bases and 0 bases, there was a span of 14 bases. The CDR3 is made up of 17 amino acids.